The entry that follows covers one T cell receptor beta chain sequence. Its specificity is not known. TCRdb redid the calling of the 5' RACE reads with MiXCR, one entry per CDR3 protein. Of a few hundred thousand distinct CDR3 sequences in the sample, about 15% were seen once. This sample is drawn from a study of T-cell memory formation after mild COVID-19. Study-wide findings and caveats: Contracting clones localized mainly to CM and EM when CD4+ and mainly to EMRA when CD8+.

This sequence was found in a man between 18 and 29 years old who had mild COVID-19 (a few samples of this study predate the infection). Cell type and time point are not known. Sequenced material: PBMCs or a T cell subset sorted from them (not recorded which).

DNA of the CDR3: TGCAGTGCTAGCGGGGGAACCGGGGAGCTGTTTTTT. Translated, it gives CSASGGTGELFF. The chain couples TRBV20-1 to TRBJ2-2; D is possibly TRBD2 (6 bases). The germline CDR1 and CDR2 sequences are DFQATT and SNEGSKA (reference sequence). This CDR3 comprises 12 residues. V was shortened by 3 bases and J by 5 bases, with 7 bases between the two germline ends.